The rows below give T cell receptor beta chains drawn from one sample of a study of T cell changes during pregnancy in multiple sclerosis. The data were produced by immunoSEQ multiplex PCR, yet TCRdb's version contains in-frame clones alone and is incomplete. Of 95,000 to 100,000 clones listed, about 91% are singletons. Sequences were derived from peripheral blood, sampled in the second trimester of pregnancy. These receptor sequences come from a female donor with multiple sclerosis, enrolled in a pregnancy study. CDR3s include the opening cysteine and the closing phenylalanine or tryptophan. D genes are given only for firm matches. A row's size may be missing; if present it is once, few, many or a size class.

TGCGCCAGCAGCTCGGGACTAGCGGGAGGGTTCACCGGGGAGCTGTTTTTT CASSSGLAGGFTGELFF TRBJ2-2 TRBD2 once TRBV5-1
TGTGCCAGCAGTGCCCCGGTACTAGCGGGAGGGAGCACAGATACGCAGTATTTT CASSAPVLAGGSTDTQYF TRBJ2-3 TRBD2 NA TRBV6-1
TGTGCCAGCAGCTTGAACTTTTACGAGCAGTACTTC CASSLNFYEQYF TRBJ2-7 NA NA TRBV5-6
TGTGCCAGCAGCCAACACTGGGGGCTAGCGGGGGCTACAGATACGCAGTATTTT CASSQHWGLAGATDTQYF TRBJ2-3 TRBD2 NA TRBV14
TGTGCCACGTCAGAGGACACCGCAGACTACAATGAGCAGTTCTTC CATSEDTADYNEQFF TRBJ2-1 NA NA TRBV15
TGTGCCAGCACCTTCCTGTATACGCAGTATTTT CASTFLYTQYF TRBJ2-3 NA NA TRBV6-6
TGCGCCAGCAGCCAAGGTATCAACACCGGGGAGCTGTTTTTT CASSQGINTGELFF TRBJ2-2 NA NA TRBV4-3
TGTGCCAGCAGGAGTGGACAGGGACAAGCTTTCTTT CASRSGQGQAFF TRBJ1-1 TRBD1 NA TRBV27
TGCAGCGTTGAAACCCAGGGAACAGATACGCAGTATTTT CSVETQGTDTQYF TRBJ2-3 NA NA TRBV29-1
TGTGCCAGCAGTTTAACAGGGTACGAGCAGTACTTC CASSLTGYEQYF TRBJ2-7 NA NA TRBV28
TGTGCCAGCAGCTTAATGACAGGGGCTTCTGGAAACACCATATATTTT CASSLMTGASGNTIYF TRBJ1-3 TRBD1 NA TRBV7-9
TGTGCCAGCAGCTTGGAGGGAGGACCTTACAATGAGCAGTTCTTC CASSLEGGPYNEQFF TRBJ2-1 NA NA TRBV5-4
TGCGCCAGCAGCTTGGGCCCGAGGGGAGGGGAAGAGACCCAGTACTTC CASSLGPRGGEETQYF TRBJ2-5 TRBD2 NA TRBV5-1
TGTGCCAGTAGGCTAATAGGGACAGCCCTATCTCTTAACTATGGCTACACCTTC CASRLIGTALSLNYGYTF TRBJ1-2 TRBD1 NA TRBV19
TGTGCCAGTCAGATCACTAGCGGAAACACCGGGGAGCTGTTTTTT CASQITSGNTGELFF TRBJ2-2 TRBD2 once TRBV25-1
TGCGCCAGCTCCCCTCGGGAGCGGGAGGACAATGAGCAGTTCTTC CASSPREREDNEQFF TRBJ2-1 TRBD2 NA TRBV5-1
TGTGCCATCAGTGAGTCTCGGGACAGGGCTATTAATGAAAAACTGTTTTTT CAISESRDRAINEKLFF TRBJ1-4 TRBD1 once TRBV10-3
TGTGCCAGCAGTTTATCAGCAGGGGACGCAGCAAATCAGCCCCAGCATTTT CASSLSAGDAANQPQHF TRBJ1-5 NA NA TRBV27
TGTGCCAGCAGTTTATATGGCATCGGTTCGGGGTCCGAGCAGTACTTC CASSLYGIGSGSEQYF TRBJ2-7 NA NA TRBV27
TGTGCCAGCAGCGGGGGACTGGGTATGTACGAGCAGTACTTC CASSGGLGMYEQYF TRBJ2-7 NA NA TRBV9
TGTGCCAGTAGTCTCAGTAAGGAGGTCCAGTTCTTC CASSLSKEVQFF TRBJ2-1 NA NA TRBV19
TGCGCCAGCAGCCGCACCCCACTAGCGGCATTAGAAGAGACCCAGTACTTC CASSRTPLAALEETQYF TRBJ2-5 TRBD2 NA TRBV5-1
TGTGCCAGCAGTGAAGACAGGAGCTCCTACAATGAGCAGTTCTTC CASSEDRSSYNEQFF TRBJ2-1 NA NA TRBV6-1
TGTGCCAGCAGCAAGACAGGGGGCTACAATGAGCAGTTCTTC CASSKTGGYNEQFF TRBJ2-1 TRBD1 NA TRBV9